The 11 T cell receptor beta chains below come from one sample, sequenced in a study of T cell repertoires in cytomegalovirus infection. These receptors are not linked to any known antigen. TCRdb analysed the reads with MiXCR anew, one entry per CDR3 protein. The data hold hundreds of thousands of distinct CDR3 sequences, with 25% to 35% observed a single time. Material: cultured PBMCs, obtained from culture after CMV antigen stimulation. The receptors come from a human donor in good health (CMV status not recorded). Some clones in this sample may be carry-over from other donors' samples.

The genes are TRBV28 and TRBJ1-2, with 8 bases lining up with TRBD1. The CDR3 contains 12 residues. Germline V gives CDR1 MDHEN, CDR2 SYDVKM. The V and J ends lost 6 bases and 4 bases, in that order; junction bases with no gene match: 1. CDR3 region: CASSRGPYGYTF. The CDR3 DNA reads TGTGCCAGCAGCAGGGGGCCCTATGGCTACACCTTC.

Only one count was recorded for this clonotype. The chain couples TRBV5-1 to TRBJ2-3; 9 nucleotides match TRBD2. The CDR3 runs to 16 residues. Losses at the gene ends were 6 bases for V and 0 bases for J; bases not matched to a gene: 8. Germline-derived CDR1 and CDR2 are SGHRS and YFSETQ. Written as DNA, the CDR3 is TGCGCCAGCACGACTAGCGGAGCTACTAGCACAGATACGCAGTATTTT. Its translation is CASTTSGATSTDTQYF.

This chain connects TRBV4-1 to TRBJ1-1; D is undetermined. Trimming shortened V by 0 bases and J by 2 bases, and 10 bases separated the two germline ends. This CDR3 region has 15 residues. The germline V gene has CDR1 MGHRA and CDR2 YSYEKL. The CDR3 reads CASSQEWTFNTEAFF. In DNA form, the CDR3 reads TGCGCCAGCAGCCAAGAGTGGACCTTTAACACTGAAGCTTTCTTT.

This clonotype was counted a few times. This chain links TRBV4-1 with TRBJ2-7; perhaps TRBD1 as D (6 bases). Trimming removed 3 bases at V and 5 bases at J, with 23 bases between. Germline CDR1 MGHRA, CDR2 YSYEKL. The CDR3 has 17 residues. CDR3 in amino acids: CASSHRRRQAHSNEQYF. For the CDR3, the DNA is TGCGCCAGCAGCCATCGCCGGAGACAGGCGCATTCCAACGAGCAGTACTTC.

This clonotype was seen a handful of times. V and J are TRBV6-2 or TRBV6-3 and TRBJ2-3, with TRBD2 identical over 13 bases. The V gene end was trimmed by 6 bases and the J gene end by 2 bases; junction bases not matched to a gene: 8. The CDR3 is 17 amino acids. Germline CDR1 reads MNHEY; CDR2 reads SVGEGT. The CDR3, as DNA: TGTGCCAGCAGCTCTGGGACTAGCGGGACCTACACAGATACGCAGTATTTT. Its translation is CASSSGTSGTYTDTQYF.

The chain carries TRBV6-1 and TRBJ2-7, with 13 bases that match TRBD2. This CDR3 contains 16 residues. Germline values: CDR1 MNHNS, CDR2 SASEGT. With 6 bases clipped from V and 2 bases from J, the junction kept 7 bases outside the gene matches. The CDR3 nucleotides are TGTGCCAGCAGCGCCAGGACTAGCGGGAGCCCCTACGAGCAGTACTTC. This gives the protein CASSARTSGSPYEQYF.

The table lists this clonotype with many counts. The chain carries TRBV7-2 and TRBJ1-1; D call uncertain. Germline V lookup: CDR1 SGHTA, CDR2 FQGNSA. V was cut by 3 bases and J by 3 bases, with 11 bases left in between. The CDR3 sequence is 14 residues long. CDR3 amino acids: CASSLVLYYTEAFF. The CDR3 DNA reads TGTGCCAGCAGCTTGGTCCTCTATTACACTGAAGCTTTCTTT.

V is TRBV19 and J is TRBJ2-1; 10 bases match TRBD2. Germline assignment: CDR1 LNHDA and CDR2 SQIVND (reference sequence). The ends lost 4 bases at V and 3 bases at J; junction bases unmatched: 3. The length of the CDR3 is 15 residues. The CDR3 loop reads CASSRGLAIYNEQFF. In DNA form, the CDR3 reads TGTGCCAGTAGTAGGGGACTAGCGATCTACAATGAGCAGTTCTTC.

This clonotype came up a few times. The rearrangement uses TRBV7-6 and TRBJ2-1; 7 bases map to TRBD2. The germline gives CDR1 SGHVS, CDR2 FNYEAQ. V dropped 0 bases and J dropped 12; count of bases not matched to a gene: 11. This CDR3 region has 15 residues. This chain's CDR3 is CASSLAPPSGLRQFF. CDR3 DNA sequence: TGTGCCAGCAGCTTAGCGCCGCCTAGCGGCCTCCGGCAGTTCTTC. Full variable domain (rest looked up from reference TRBV7-6 and TRBJ2-1): GAGVSQSPRYKVTKRGQDVALRCDPISGHVSLYWYRQALGQGPEFLTYFNYEAQQDKSGLPNDRFSAERPEGSISTLTIQRTEQRDSAMYRCASSLAPPSGLRQFFGPGTRLTVL.

This clonotype has ten or more counts. The gene calls are TRBV14 and TRBJ1-1; 8 positions match TRBD1. V lost 2 bases and J lost 2; bases outside the gene matches: 4. Germline V CDR1 and CDR2: SGHDN, FVKESK. The CDR3 is 15 amino acids. The CDR3 loop reads CASSQQGAVNTEAFF. The CDR3 DNA follows: TGTGCCAGCAGCCAACAGGGGGCGGTTAACACTGAAGCTTTCTTT.

The chain is built from TRBV7-2 and TRBJ1-2; TRBD1 matches at 7 bases. V was clipped by 9 bases and J by 4 bases; unmatched bases: 8. CDR3 length: 13 residues. Looked up from germline, CDR1 is SGHTA and CDR2 is FQGNSA. The CDR3 DNA is TGTGCCAGGAGCCCGGACAGGAGCTATGGCTACACCTTC. It yields the protein CARSPDRSYGYTF. Full variable domain (rest looked up from reference TRBV7-2 and TRBJ1-2): GAGVSQSPSNKVTEKGKDVELRCDPISGHTALYWYRQSLGQGLEFLIYFQGNSAPDKSGLPSDRFSAERTGGSVSTLTIQRTQQEDSAVYLCARSPDRSYGYTFGSGTRLTVV.